A single sample gave rise to the 15 T cell receptor beta chains below, sequenced in a study of cytomegalovirus exposure and HLA in healthy donors. The primer mix had 60 Vbeta and 13 Jbeta primers. Libraries were prepared by immunoSEQ multiplex PCR; TCRdb keeps only in-frame clonotypes and omits some of them. The data contain approximately 170,000 clones, 75% to 90% of them singletons. The specimen sequenced was PBMCs. The receptors come from a male donor in good health and CMV-seronegative.

Written as DNA, the CDR3 is TGTGCCAGCAGTGAGGGACTAGCGGGGGGGCTGGTGGCCAAAAACATTCAGTACTTC. Its protein product is CASSEGLAGGLVAKNIQYF. The chain has TRBV5-6 and TRBJ2-4, with 16 positions matching TRBD2. The CDR3 is 19 residues long. V shed 5 bases, J shed 1 base, and the junction held 9 bases outside the gene matches. CDR1 and CDR2 from the germline V gene are SGHDT and YYEEEE. The complete variable domain, with remaining parts taken from reference TRBV5-6 and TRBJ2-4, reads DAGVTQSPTHLIKTRGQQVTLRCSPKSGHDTVSWYQQALGQGPQFIFQYYEEEERQRGNFPDRFSGHQFPNYSSELNVNALLLGDSALYLCASSEGLAGGLVAKNIQYFGAGTRLSVL.

The chain carries TRBV2 and TRBJ1-4, with 7 nucleotides matching TRBD1. V dropped 6 bases and J dropped 1; count of bases not matched to a gene: 2. From germline, CDR1 is SNHLY and CDR2 FYNNEI. The CDR3 runs to 14 residues. This chain's CDR3 is CASRTGLTNEKLFF. The CDR3 DNA is TGTGCCAGCAGGACAGGGTTAACTAATGAAAAACTGTTTTTT.

This chain connects TRBV29-1 to TRBJ2-7; 10 bases are a match to TRBD1. The V gene end was trimmed by 5 bases and the J gene end by 2 bases; junction bases not matched to a gene: 9. The CDR3 contains 15 residues. CDR1 is SQVTM, CDR2 ANQGSEA, per germline. CDR3 nucleotide sequence: TGCAGCGTTAAATCCGGGACAGGGGTTACCTACGAGCAGTACTTC. It codes for CSVKSGTGVTYEQYF.

The chain recombines TRBV11-2 with TRBJ1-5; D is ambiguous. The germline V gene has CDR1 SGHAT and CDR2 FQNNGV. V gave up 6 bases and J gave up 9 bases, with 15 bases separating them. The CDR3 covers 13 residues. The CDR3 sequence is CASSRTVARPQHF. In DNA form, the CDR3 reads TGTGCCAGCAGTCGGACTGTAGCGAGGCCCCAGCATTTT.

This clone appeared a few times. The rearrangement links TRBV14 to TRBJ2-7, with a weak D call TRBD2 (5 bases). The CDR3 is made up of 13 amino acids. Deletions cut 2 bases from V and 6 bases from J, with 11 bases between. Germline V gives CDR1 SGHDN, CDR2 FVKESK. CDR3 region: CASSQTSGGEQYF. In DNA form, the CDR3 reads TGTGCCAGCAGCCAAACCAGCGGAGGCGAGCAGTACTTC.

The chain uses TRBV6-1 and TRBJ1-1; TRBD1 agrees at 7 bases. The CDR3 runs 15 residues. Germline CDR1 and CDR2: MNHNS and SASEGT. After removal of 4 bases from V and 0 bases from J, the junction contained 5 bases not matched to a gene. CDR3 nucleotide sequence: TGTGCCAGCAGTGGATGGACAGGAATGAACACTGAAGCTTTCTTT. Its translation: CASSGWTGMNTEAFF.

The J gene is TRBJ1-2, the V gene TRBV10-1; a possible D gene is TRBD1 (5 bases). This CDR3 is built from 14 residues. Germline CDR1 is WNHNN and CDR2 is SYGVQD (reference sequence). V lost 0 bases, J lost 8 bases, and 13 bases lay in between. The CDR3 is CASSESGRPGGYTF. CDR3 coding DNA: TGCGCCAGCAGTGAGTCCGGACGGCCAGGGGGCTACACCTTC.

The rearrangement uses TRBV29-1 and TRBJ2-5, with TRBD1 identical over 8 bases. With the DNA end fitting TRBJ2-7 better, the J assignment may be wrong. The CDR3 totals 14 residues. Germline values: CDR1 SQVTM, CDR2 ANQGSEA. DNA for the CDR3: TGCAGCGTTGTGGGACAGGAGAACTCCTACGAGCAGTACTTC. This encodes CSVVGQENSYEQYF.

The chain couples TRBV7-6 to TRBJ2-4, with D possibly being TRBD2 (5 bases). The germline CDR1 and CDR2 sequences are SGHVS and FNYEAQ. The V end was cut by 1 base, the J end by 10 bases, with 11 bases between. The length of the CDR3 is 13 residues. The chain's CDR3 is CASSLGGREIQYF. CDR3 nucleotide sequence: TGTGCCAGCAGCTTAGGCGGTAGGGAGATTCAGTACTTC.

The CDR3 DNA sequence: TGTGCCAGCAATGGATTAGCGGGGAGCACAGATACGCAGTATTTT. It yields the protein CASNGLAGSTDTQYF. The V and J genes are TRBV9 and TRBJ2-3, with 8 bases identical to TRBD2. The trim removed 6 bases at V and 0 bases at J, leaving 6 bases unmatched. The germline V gene has CDR1 SGDLS and CDR2 YYNGEE. This CDR3 has 15 amino acids.

This clone was seen only a few times. The J gene is TRBJ2-5, the V gene TRBV19; 7 nucleotides line up with TRBD2. Germline CDR1 is LNHDA and CDR2 is SQIVND (reference sequence). This CDR3 spans 14 amino acids. Trimming cost V 4 bases and J 5 bases; bases outside gene matches: 7. This CDR3 is CASSRLEGGETQYF. The CDR3 coding sequence is TGTGCCAGTAGTAGACTCGAGGGAGGGGAGACCCAGTACTTC.

The chain couples TRBV19 to TRBJ1-4; perhaps TRBD1 as D (6 bases). Germline lookup yields CDR1 LNHDA and CDR2 SQIVND (reference sequence). Between the trimmed V and J ends, which lost 3 bases and 8 bases, there was a span of 13 bases. The CDR3 length is 14 residues. CDR3 coding DNA: TGTGCCAGTAGTATTGGGCAGGGGATCGAAAAACTGTTTTTT. Protein product: CASSIGQGIEKLFF.

DNA of the CDR3: TGTGCCAGCAGCCCCTCCTCCCGGCGGACAGGGAATGCAGATACGCAGTATTTT. Its protein is CASSPSSRRTGNADTQYF. V usage is TRBV7-2 and J usage is TRBJ2-3; 8 nucleotides line up with TRBD1. The CDR3 contains 18 residues. After removal of 5 bases from V and 4 bases from J, the junction contained 17 bases not matched to a gene. CDR1 is SGHTA, CDR2 FQGNSA, per germline.

The chain couples TRBV27 to TRBJ1-1, with a possible D match to TRBD1 (6 bases). The germline V gene has CDR1 MNHEY and CDR2 SMNVEV (reference sequence). Trimming left V 3 bases short and J 0 bases short, with 11 bases between. The CDR3 consists of 15 residues. The CDR3 DNA reads as TGTGCCAGCAGTTTCATCACAGGGATGAACACTGAAGCTTTCTTT. Translated, it gives CASSFITGMNTEAFF.

The chain recombines TRBV6-6 with TRBJ1-1; TRBD1 agrees at 11 bases. Trimming took 5 bases from V and 3 from J; bases not matched to a gene: 8. There are 16 residues in the CDR3. From germline, CDR1 is MNHNY and CDR2 SVGAGI (reference sequence). The CDR3 region has the DNA TGTGCCAGCAGTCATGGGGGACAGGGGGGTCACACTGAAGCTTTCTTT. The encoded protein is CASSHGGQGGHTEAFF.